What follows is one T cell receptor (beta chain) and its context. These data belong to a study of T cells expressing NK-cell markers. Overall study: The authors derived TCR beta repertoires from sorted CD3+CD56+NKG2C+, CD3+CD56+NKG2C- and CD3+CD56-NKG2C+ T cells.

Germline CDR1 is SGHTA and CDR2 is FQGNSA. This CDR3 is built from 15 residues. Researchers built TCR beta cDNA using 5'RACE template switching with UMIs. After re-calling the 5' RACE reads, TCRdb lists one entry per CDR3 protein, DNA absent. The table lists around 470,000 distinct CDR3 sequences, with 1.4% in the top ten. Sequencing used blood T cells: a sorted CD56 or NKG2C T cell subset, CD4+ or CD8+ T cells, or bulk PBMC T cells (not recorded which). This clonotype originated in a woman between 45 and 65 years old in good health. This chain joins TRBV7-2 and TRBJ2-5; TCRdb's assignment of TRBD1 cannot be checked, as there is no DNA. The CDR3 loop is CASSLETGSWETQYF.